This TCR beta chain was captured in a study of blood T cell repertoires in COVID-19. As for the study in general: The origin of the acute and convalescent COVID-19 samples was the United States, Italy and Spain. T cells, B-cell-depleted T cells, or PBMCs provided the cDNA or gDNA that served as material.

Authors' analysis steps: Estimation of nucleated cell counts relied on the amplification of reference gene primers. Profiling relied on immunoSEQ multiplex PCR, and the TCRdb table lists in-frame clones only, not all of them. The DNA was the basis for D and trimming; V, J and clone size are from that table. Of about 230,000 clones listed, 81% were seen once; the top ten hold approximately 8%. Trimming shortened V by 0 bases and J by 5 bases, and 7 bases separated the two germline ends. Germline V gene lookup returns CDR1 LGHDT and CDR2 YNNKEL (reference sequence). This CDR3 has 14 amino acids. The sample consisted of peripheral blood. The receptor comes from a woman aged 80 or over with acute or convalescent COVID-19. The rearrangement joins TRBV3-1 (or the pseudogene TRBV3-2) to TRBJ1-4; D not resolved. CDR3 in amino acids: CASSQEYSNEKLFF. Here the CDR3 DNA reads TGTGCCAGCAGCCAAGAATATAGCAATGAAAAACTGTTTTTT.